The source of this TCR beta chain is a study of post-analysis software for immune sequencing data. Study-level information: Patients with relapsing-remitting, secondary progressive and progressive-relapsing multiple sclerosis courses were all represented.

Study conclusions and caveats: TRBV5-6, TRBV5-1 and TRBV20-1 belonged to a set of roughly five TRBV segments that were more frequent in patients than controls. Samples made in the same batch grouped tightly together by F measure.

Germline V gene data show CDR1 as SGHRS and CDR2 as YFSETQ. CDR3 length: 14 residues. Trimming stripped 2 bases from V and 2 bases from J, with 10 bases between. Concerning this clonotype: Its antigen is still unknown.

The library was made from cDNA and included unique molecular identifiers. From the PCR reads, TCRdb called clonotypes with MiXCR, one entry per CDR3 protein. The sample has some 500,000 distinct CDR3 sequences; under 55% are singletons. The V and J genes are TRBV5-1 and TRBJ1-2; no clear D. The receptor was isolated from a girl aged 5 to 17 with multiple sclerosis. The sequencing sample was made of blood. This CDR3 reads CASSFEVSNYGYTF. CDR3 sequence (DNA): TGCGCCAGCAGCTTTGAGGTGTCGAACTATGGCTACACCTTC.